Below, 2 T cell receptor beta chains from the same sample are listed, as sequenced in a study of T cell responses to AZD1222 COVID-19 vaccine. The assay was immunoSEQ multiplex PCR, and TCRdb's table has in-frame clones only and misses some. The sample includes some 60,000 clones, roughly 80% of them seen just once. Specimen: peripheral blood, collected 28 days after the second AZD1222 dose. All receptors come from an adult who received the AZD1222 COVID-19 vaccine.

This clone has more than one count but fewer than ten. The chain has TRBV14 and TRBJ1-2; D call uncertain. This CDR3 contains 16 residues. Germline assignment: CDR1 SGHDN and CDR2 FVKESK. Trimming stripped 3 bases from V and 0 bases from J, with 14 bases between. DNA for the CDR3: TGTGCCAGCAGCCAGACGGACGGATTCTCTAACTATGGCTACACCTTC. Its protein is CASSQTDGFSNYGYTF.

This chain connects TRBV28 to TRBJ1-5; TRBD1 matches 7 bases. The CDR3 totals 15 residues. V shed 6 bases and J 4 bases; nucleotides not matched to a gene: 9. From germline, CDR1 is MDHEN and CDR2 SYDVKM. CDR3 residues: CASSLGTVGNQPQHF. CDR3 nucleotide sequence: TGTGCCAGCAGCCTGGGGACAGTGGGAAATCAGCCCCAGCATTTT.